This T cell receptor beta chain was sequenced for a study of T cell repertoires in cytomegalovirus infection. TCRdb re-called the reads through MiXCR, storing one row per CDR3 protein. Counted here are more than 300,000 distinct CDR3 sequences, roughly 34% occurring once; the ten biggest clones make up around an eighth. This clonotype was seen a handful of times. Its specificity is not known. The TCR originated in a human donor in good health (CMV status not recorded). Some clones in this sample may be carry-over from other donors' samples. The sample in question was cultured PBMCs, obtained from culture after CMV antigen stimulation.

The CDR3 loop is CASSILWGVNQPQHF. In DNA, the CDR3 is TGTGCCAGTAGTATCTTATGGGGCGTCAATCAGCCCCAGCATTTT. This rearrangement joins TRBV19 to TRBJ1-5; weak D call: TRBD1 (5 bases). The CDR3 is 15 residues long. Germline CDR1 reads LNHDA; CDR2 reads SQIVND (reference sequence). V was trimmed by 3 bases and J by 3 bases, leaving 12 bases between them.